Following are 4 T cell receptor beta chains from one sample sequenced in a study of T cells in tumors after PD-1 blockade. Here immunoSEQ multiplex PCR was the method, and the copy in TCRdb shows in-frame clones only, minus some. The sample includes 1,500 to 2,000 clones, roughly 75% of them seen just once. Source: tumor tissue, taken after anti-PD-1 treatment. The receptors were sampled from a human donor with basal cell carcinoma.

The chain has TRBV18 and TRBJ1-1; weak D call: TRBD1 (5 bases). Germline-derived CDR1 and CDR2 are KGHSH and LQKENI. Trimming took 1 base from V and 5 from J, leaving 11 bases between them. This CDR3 has 14 amino acids. For the CDR3, the DNA is TGTGCCAGCTCACCACAGGGGACGTGGACTGAAGCTTTCTTT. As protein: CASSPQGTWTEAFF.

The V and J genes are TRBV5-1 and TRBJ1-4, with no clear D. Germline-derived CDR1 and CDR2 are SGHRS and YFSETQ. The length of the CDR3 is 12 residues. V gave up 0 bases and J gave up 12 bases, with 9 bases separating them. DNA of the CDR3: TGCGCCAGCAGCTTGGATACGGAACAACTGTTTTTT. Residues: CASSLDTEQLFF. Complete variable domain (other parts from reference TRBV5-1 and TRBJ1-4): KAGVTQTPRYLIKTRGQQVTLSCSPISGHRSVSWYQQTPGQGLQFLFEYFSETQRNKGNFPGRFSGRQFSNSRSEMNVSTLELGDSALYLCASSLDTEQLFFGSGTQLSVL.

This clone has only one observation. V gene TRBV3-1 (or the pseudogene TRBV3-2) combines with J gene TRBJ2-1; 7 nucleotides align to TRBD2. The CDR3 is 15 residues long. Germline CDR1 and CDR2: LGHDT and YNNKEL (reference sequence). The ends lost 1 base at V and 7 bases at J; junction bases unmatched: 7. CDR3 protein: CASSQGTSNVNEQFF. The CDR3 region has the DNA TGTGCCAGCAGCCAAGGGACTAGTAATGTTAATGAGCAGTTCTTC.

J is TRBJ1-4 and V is TRBV7-8, with TRBD1 identical over 8 bases. The CDR3 consists of 15 residues. J lost 3 bases, V lost 6 bases, and 6 bases had no gene match. Germline-derived CDR1 and CDR2 are SGHVS and FQNEAQ. The CDR3 DNA reads TGTGCCAGCAGTTCGTACAGGGGGGCTAATGAAAAACTGTTTTTT. Protein sequence: CASSSYRGANEKLFF.